These 16 T cell receptor beta chains originate from one sample sequenced in a study of regulatory T cells in long-lasting Graves disease. Time point reported: newly diagnosed GD, antithyroid drugs for less than 3 months. Extracted RNA from PBMCs served as the source of the TCR library. Building the TCR beta libraries relied on iRepertoire HTBI primers, and CDR3 regions underwent Arm-PCR. TCRdb passed the multiplex PCR reads through MiXCR, listing each CDR3 protein once. In the table there are 350,000 to 550,000 distinct CDR3 sequences, about 15% of which are singletons. This sample also belongs to another study, concerning T cells in Graves' hyperthyroidism and ophthalmopathy.

The material was peripheral blood mononuclear cells (PBMCs), obtained at new diagnosis, from a patient treated with antithyroid drugs. The receptors derive from a woman aged 45 to 65 with Graves disease.

Many counts were recorded for this clonotype. The chain combines TRBV11-2 with TRBJ2-7, with a weak D call TRBD2 (5 bases). The CDR3 length is 14 residues. The ends were cut back, 2 bases at V and 3 bases at J, with 11 bases in the middle. The germline gives CDR1 SGHAT, CDR2 FQNNGV. The CDR3: CASSLRRSFYEQYF. As DNA, the CDR3 is TGTGCCAGCAGCTTAAGGAGGAGCTTCTACGAGCAGTACTTC.

The sample holds many counts of this clonotype. The rearrangement links TRBV2 to TRBJ1-6, with unresolved D. Germline values: CDR1 SNHLY, CDR2 FYNNEI. CDR3 length: 15 residues. Trimming cost V 1 base and J 4 bases, with 8 bases left between them. The CDR3 DNA reads as TGTGCCAGCAGTGAAGGTCCAGAGTATAATTCACCCCTCCACTTT. Its protein is CASSEGPEYNSPLHF.

This clonotype has a count of ten or more. The J gene is TRBJ1-2, the V gene TRBV3-1; D is possibly TRBD1 (6 bases). CDR1 and CDR2 from the germline V gene are LGHDT and YNNKEL (reference sequence). CDR3 size: 12 residues. Trimming removed 6 bases from V and 6 bases from J, with 11 bases in between. In nucleotides, the CDR3 is TGTGCCAGCAGTTACCAGGGGAATGGCTACACCTTC. As protein: CASSYQGNGYTF.

This clonotype was seen a few times. V gene TRBV18 combines with J gene TRBJ1-2, with TRBD1 as a possible D gene (5 bases). Germline CDR1 and CDR2: KGHSH and LQKENI. V lost 6 bases to trimming and J lost 8 bases, with 22 bases between them. This CDR3 has 15 residues. The CDR3 sequence is CASSPSLDRWGGYTF. As DNA, the CDR3 is TGTGCCAGCTCCCCTAGCCTCGACAGATGGGGAGGCTACACCTTC.

This chain links TRBV9 with TRBJ2-1, with TRBD1 matching 10 bases. The ends lost 3 bases at V and 6 bases at J; junction bases unmatched: 6. The germline gives CDR1 SGDLS, CDR2 YYNGEE. The CDR3 is 15 amino acids. The CDR3 sequence: CASSGRTGGVNEQFF. In DNA form, the CDR3 reads TGTGCCAGCAGCGGCCGGACAGGGGGGGTCAATGAGCAGTTCTTC.

The sample holds a few counts of this clonotype. V usage is TRBV2 and J usage is TRBJ2-7, with D unresolved. Germline V gene sequence: CDR1 SNHLY, CDR2 FYNNEI. The CDR3 runs 12 residues. Deletions cut 4 bases from V and 5 bases from J, with 9 bases between. The CDR3 is CASSGETHEQYF. CDR3 DNA sequence: TGTGCCAGCAGTGGAGAAACCCACGAGCAGTACTTC.

This clonotype has a handful of counts. The chain employs TRBV30 and TRBJ2-5; possible D gene TRBD2, 6 bases. V shed 2 bases and J shed 7 bases, with 11 bases lying between them. Germline V gives CDR1 GTSNPN, CDR2 SVGIG (reference sequence). The CDR3 has 12 residues. DNA for the CDR3: TGTGCCTGGAGTATGGGGGGAGGGACCCAGTACTTC. Amino acids: CAWSMGGGTQYF.

This clonotype appeared many times. V gene TRBV2 combines with J gene TRBJ1-1; D is unresolved. The germline V and J ends were trimmed by 5 bases and 1 base, with 11 bases remaining between them. The CDR3 runs 14 residues. Germline V lookup: CDR1 SNHLY, CDR2 FYNNEI. The CDR3 spells CASSPTRENTEAFF. CDR3 sequence (DNA): TGTGCCAGCAGTCCCACGCGGGAGAACACTGAAGCTTTCTTT.

This clonotype was seen at least ten times. V is TRBV28 and J is TRBJ2-1; the match to TRBD2 covers 8 bases. CDR1 and CDR2 from the germline V gene are MDHEN and SYDVKM. The CDR3 has 20 residues. With V trimmed by 6 bases and J by 3 bases, 22 bases remained unmatched. This chain's CDR3 is CASSLGARWGASGLYNEQFF. In DNA form, the CDR3 reads TGTGCCAGCAGCCTTGGTGCGCGTTGGGGGGCTAGCGGGCTCTACAATGAGCAGTTCTTC.

There are many counts of this clonotype. This chain connects TRBV20-1 to TRBJ2-7; TRBD2 agrees at 9 bases. This CDR3 has 13 amino acids. V trimming: 7 bases; J trimming: 4 bases; junction bases outside the gene matches: 8. Germline assignment: CDR1 DFQATT and CDR2 SNEGSKA (reference sequence). As DNA, the CDR3 is TGCAGTGTAGCGGGAGTCTTTGGGTACGAGCAGTACTTC. Translating gives CSVAGVFGYEQYF.

This clonotype occurred a few times. The V and J genes are TRBV5-1 and TRBJ1-5, with D possibly matching TRBD1 (6 bases). V was trimmed by 0 bases and J by 4 bases, leaving 14 bases between them. This CDR3 region has 16 residues. Germline CDR1 is SGHRS and CDR2 is YFSETQ. CDR3 residues: CASSLVPTGTNQPQHF. CDR3 nucleotides: TGCGCCAGCAGCTTGGTACCGACAGGTACAAATCAGCCCCAGCATTTT.

This clonotype has more than one count but fewer than ten. V and J are TRBV30 and TRBJ1-4; D is uncertain. Trimming took 4 bases from V and 4 from J, leaving 10 bases between them. Germline V gene lookup returns CDR1 GTSNPN and CDR2 SVGIG (reference sequence). This CDR3 is 13 amino acids long. CDR3 loop: CAWNDKDNEKLFF. The CDR3 DNA sequence: TGTGCCTGGAACGACAAGGATAATGAAAAACTGTTTTTT.

This clonotype was seen many times. J is TRBJ2-1 and V is TRBV2; D is perhaps TRBD1 (5 bases). This CDR3 is 15 amino acids long. The germline gives CDR1 SNHLY, CDR2 FYNNEI. V lost 6 bases and J 3 bases, leaving 15 bases between the germline ends. This CDR3 is CASRGQGFLYNEQFF. As DNA, the CDR3 is TGTGCCAGCAGGGGCCAGGGTTTTCTCTACAATGAGCAGTTCTTC. Variable domain in full (rest from reference TRBV2 and TRBJ2-1): EPEVTQTPSHQVTQMGQEVILRCVPISNHLYFYWYRQILGQKVEFLVSFYNNEISEKSEIFDDQFSVERPDGSNFTLKIRSTKLEDSAMYFCASRGQGFLYNEQFFGPGTRLTVL.

This clonotype was seen at least ten times. The rearrangement uses TRBV3-1 and TRBJ1-1, with D possibly matching TRBD1 (5 bases). Trimming cost V 0 bases and J 2 bases, with 13 bases left between them. The CDR3 loop spans 16 amino acids. Germline V CDR1 and CDR2: LGHDT, YNNKEL (reference sequence). The CDR3 DNA follows: TGTGCCAGCAGCCAAGAGGGGGTCCGGCACAACACTGAAGCTTTCTTT. Residues: CASSQEGVRHNTEAFF. The full variable domain, with the rest looked up from reference TRBV3-1 and TRBJ1-1, is DTAVSQTPKYLVTQMGNDKSIKCEQNLGHDTMYWYKQDSKKFLKIMFSYNNKELIINETVPNRFSPKSPDKAHLNLHINSLELGDSAVYFCASSQEGVRHNTEAFFGQGTRLTVV.

This clonotype was seen ten or more times. J is TRBJ2-1 and V is TRBV24-1, with 9 bases aligning to TRBD1. In germline, CDR1 is KGHDR, CDR2 SFDVKD. J gave up 3 bases and V 3 bases, and 2 bases lay outside the gene matches. The CDR3 loop spans 15 amino acids. CDR3 sequence (DNA): TGTGCCACCAGTGATAGGACAGGGGTCTACAATGAGCAGTTCTTC. This encodes CATSDRTGVYNEQFF.

This clonotype was detected many times. The V gene is TRBV10-3, the J gene TRBJ2-7; maybe TRBD1 (6 bases). The V gene's germline CDR1 is ENHRY and CDR2 SYGVKD. Trimming shortened V by 5 bases and J by 0 bases, and 8 bases separated the two germline ends. This CDR3 spans 13 amino acids. The CDR3 reads CAISRDNSYEQYF. In DNA, the CDR3 is TGTGCCATCAGTCGGGACAACTCCTACGAGCAGTACTTC.